This is a list of T cell receptor beta chains from one sample in a study of blood T cell repertoires in COVID-19. Here immunoSEQ multiplex PCR was the method, and the copy in TCRdb shows in-frame clones only, minus some. The sample holds a few hundred thousand clones, around 80% seen once. Material: PBMCs or T cells enriched from blood (not recorded which). The receptors were gathered from a man between 25 and 39 years old with acute COVID-19. Both conserved end residues are part of each CDR3. Each record gives: clone size, J gene, CDR3 length, D gene, V gene, CDR3 DNA, CDR3 protein. The D gene is left open where the match is weak. Size tells how often a clone was seen (once, few, many) or the class of an expanded clone, and some rows leave it out.

>-|TRBJ2-2|14|-|TRBV5-1
TGCGCCAGCACCAGGACAGAGAACACCGGGGAGCTGTTTTTT
CASTRTENTGELFF
>-|TRBJ2-5|17|TRBD2|TRBV14
TGTGCCAGCAGCCAAGCTCGGGTAGCGGGGGTAAAAGAGACCCAGTACTTC
CASSQARVAGVKETQYF
>once|TRBJ2-2|15|-|TRBV9
TGTGCCAGCAGCGGACACTCATGGAACACCGGGGAGCTGTTTTTT
CASSGHSWNTGELFF
>-|TRBJ2-2|14|-|TRBV7-3
TGTGCCAGCACCCCCCGGGTAGACCACGGGGAGCTGTTTTTT
CASTPRVDHGELFF
>-|TRBJ1-5|13|-|TRBV28
TGTGCCAGCACCTCTAGAGCTTATCAGCCCCAGCATTTT
CASTSRAYQPQHF
>-|TRBJ1-5|17|-|TRBV5-1
TGCGCCAGCAGCCCGGATGGAGGCTCCGATAGCAATCAGCCCCAGCATTTT
CASSPDGGSDSNQPQHF
>-|TRBJ2-3|15|-|TRBV7-2
TGTGCCAGCAGCTTAGTTGGCCTAGCTGCAGATACGCAGTATTTT
CASSLVGLAADTQYF
>-|TRBJ2-5|14|-|TRBV12-5
TGTGCTAGTGGTTTGGGACAGTACCAAGAGACCCAGTACTTC
CASGLGQYQETQYF
>-|TRBJ2-3|15|-|TRBV24-1
TGTGCCACCAGTGATTTAAACAGGGGAGGTGATACGCAGTATTTT
CATSDLNRGGDTQYF
>-|TRBJ2-3|15|-|TRBV7-3
TGTGCCAGCAGCTTGGTTGGAGAGTACACAGATACGCAGTATTTT
CASSLVGEYTDTQYF
>-|TRBJ2-1|14|-|TRBV5-1
TGTGCCAGCAGCTTGTCGGGAGCGGTGAATGAGCAGTTCTTC
CASSLSGAVNEQFF
>-|TRBJ2-1|17|-|TRBV24-1
TGTGCCACCAGTGGGGGTAGCGGTTTCGGAGGAGGGAATGAGCAGTTCTTC
CATSGGSGFGGGNEQFF
>-|TRBJ1-1|12|-|TRBV7-8
TGTGCCAGCACCCGGGAGGTTACTGAAGCTTTCTTT
CASTREVTEAFF
>-|TRBJ1-2|15|TRBD1|TRBV7-2
TGTGCCAGCAGCTATGCCAAGGACAGGAGCTATGGCTACACCTTC
CASSYAKDRSYGYTF
>-|TRBJ2-1|13|-|TRBV5-4
TGTGCCAGCACCCCTTCCTCCTACAATGAGCAGTTCTTC
CASTPSSYNEQFF
>-|TRBJ1-2|15|-|TRBV5-1
TGTGCCAGCAGCCAGAACCCGGGAGGAAGCTATGGCTACACCTTC
CASSQNPGGSYGYTF
>-|TRBJ2-2|15|-|TRBV9
TGTGCCAGCAGCGAATCCGGGACTCACACCGGGGAGCTGTTTTTT
CASSESGTHTGELFF
>once|TRBJ1-1|13|-|TRBV11-2
TGTGCCAGCGCCAACACGGGGGGGACTGAAGCTTTCTTT
CASANTGGTEAFF
>-|TRBJ1-1|14|TRBD1|TRBV30
TGTGCCTGGAGTCCTAGACAGGGGAACACTGAAGCTTTCTTT
CAWSPRQGNTEAFF
>-|TRBJ2-5|13|TRBD1|TRBV2
TGTGCCAGCAGTGCCCGGGACAGGCGCTTCCAGTACTTC
CASSARDRRFQYF
>once|TRBJ2-4|17|TRBD1|TRBV18
TGTGCCAGCTCACCTACAACAGGGGGTATAGCCAAAAACATTCAGTACTTC
CASSPTTGGIAKNIQYF
>-|TRBJ1-4|17|TRBD1|TRBV6-1
TGTGCCAGCAGTGAATCGGCAGGGGGCGCTTTATACGAAAAACTGTTTTTT
CASSESAGGALYEKLFF
>once|TRBJ2-2|18|TRBD2|TRBV11-3
TGTGCCAGCAGCTTGATGCTAGCGGGAGTTTTGGGAGCCGGGGAGCTGTTTTTT
CASSLMLAGVLGAGELFF
>-|TRBJ1-5|16|TRBD1|TRBV19
TGTGCCAGTAGTCCAATGGACAGGGGGCGTGATCAGCCCCAGCATTTT
CASSPMDRGRDQPQHF
>-|TRBJ2-5|19|-|TRBV27
TGTGCCAGCAGTAGAAAATGGGCCGCGGTGGCGGGGAAGACGGAGACCCAGTACTTC
CASSRKWAAVAGKTETQYF
>-|TRBJ1-5|15|TRBD1|TRBV19
TGTGCCAGTAGTATAAAGGGGGCAGGAGGGCAGCCCCAGCATTTT
CASSIKGAGGQPQHF
>-|TRBJ2-4|19|-|TRBV21-1
TGTGCCAGCAGCAAAGCCGGACTAGCGGGACACCTAGCCAAAAACATTCAGTACTTC
CASSKAGLAGHLAKNIQYF
>-|TRBJ1-4|15|-|TRBV9
TGTGCCAGCAGCGTAGAGAGTGGAGGGAGAGAAAAACTGTTTTTT
CASSVESGGREKLFF
>-|TRBJ2-4|13|TRBD2|TRBV5-1
TGTGCCAGCAGCTTTTCAGCGGGAGACATTCAGTACTTC
CASSFSAGDIQYF
>-|TRBJ1-2|14|-|TRBV18
TGTGCCAGCTCACCACCGGAGGGAGCAAATGGCTACACCTTC
CASSPPEGANGYTF
>-|TRBJ2-2|18|TRBD1|TRBV6-6
TGTGCCAGCAGTCCACAGGGACAGCCGAATAAAATCACCGGGGAGCTGTTTTTT
CASSPQGQPNKITGELFF
>-|TRBJ2-6|16|-|TRBV27
TGTGCCAGCAGCCCTCACCAGGACTCTGGGGCCAACGTCCTGACTTTC
CASSPHQDSGANVLTF
>-|TRBJ1-5|15|-|TRBV6-5
TGTGCCAGCAGTCCAATAAGGGGGTCAAATCAGCCCCAGCATTTT
CASSPIRGSNQPQHF
>-|TRBJ1-1|14|TRBD1|TRBV5-1
TGCGCCAGCTCCGGACAGGGGCGGAACACTGAAGCTTTCTTT
CASSGQGRNTEAFF
>-|TRBJ2-1|16|TRBD1|TRBV15
TGTGCCACCAGCAGGCAGATAGTCCAGGGGGCAGCTGAGCAGTTCTTC
CATSRQIVQGAAEQFF
>-|TRBJ2-1|16|TRBD2|TRBV19
TGTGCCAGTACCGATGGTCCTAGCGGGGCATACAATGAGCAGTTCTTC
CASTDGPSGAYNEQFF
>-|TRBJ2-3|17|TRBD2|TRBV18
TGTGCCAGCTCACCACCGAGCAGGGCGGGAGGGCCAGGAACGCAGTATTTT
CASSPPSRAGGPGTQYF
>once|TRBJ1-3|16|-|TRBV4-2
TGTGCCAGCAGCCAAGAGTCTGGCCGTTCTGGAAACACCATATATTTT
CASSQESGRSGNTIYF
>-|TRBJ1-5|15|-|TRBV19
TGTGCCAGTAGGGATTTTTCAGGGCCTAATCAGCCCCAGCATTTT
CASRDFSGPNQPQHF
>-|TRBJ1-5|13|-|TRBV27
TGTGCCAGCAGTTTCGGGGGGAATCAGCCCCAGCATTTT
CASSFGGNQPQHF
>-|TRBJ2-5|15|TRBD1|TRBV9
TGTGCCAGCAGCTCCGGGACAGGGGGTTCGGAGACCCAGTACTTC
CASSSGTGGSETQYF
>few|TRBJ1-2|11|-|TRBV20-1
TGCAGTGCTAGTGCCGGGAATGGCTACACCTTC
CSASAGNGYTF
>-|TRBJ1-1|16|-|TRBV18
TGTGCCAGCTCACCCTCGGGGGGTTTTCTGAACACTGAAGCTTTCTTT
CASSPSGGFLNTEAFF
>-|TRBJ2-1|16|-|TRBV7-8
TGTGCCAGCACCCCCGGGGGGCGGGGAGTCGACAATGAGCAGTTCTTC
CASTPGGRGVDNEQFF
>-|TRBJ1-6|15|-|TRBV6-5
TGTGCCAGCAGGGTACAGAGCTCCTATAATTCACCCCTCCACTTT
CASRVQSSYNSPLHF
>-|TRBJ2-2|16|-|TRBV6-4
TGTGCCAGCAGTGACTCGGTCAGTAAGAACACCGGGGAGCTGTTTTTT
CASSDSVSKNTGELFF
>-|TRBJ1-2|13|TRBD1|TRBV27
TGTGCCAGCAGTTTGCAGGGGGCTGGAGGCTACACCTTC
CASSLQGAGGYTF
>few|TRBJ2-3|17|-|TRBV5-6
TGTGCCAGCAGCTTGGTAGATTTTCCAAAAGTCACAGATACGCAGTATTTT
CASSLVDFPKVTDTQYF
>-|TRBJ2-3|16|TRBD1|TRBV7-8
TGTGCCAGCAGCTTAGTCTGGACAGGGGGCCCAGATACGCAGTATTTT
CASSLVWTGGPDTQYF
>-|TRBJ1-1|13|-|TRBV29-1
TGCAGCGTTTCCCCAGCGGGGAACACTGAAGCTTTCTTT
CSVSPAGNTEAFF
>few|TRBJ1-1|16|-|TRBV19
TGTGCCAGTAGTATTCGTTCTGGGGGCCATAACACTGAAGCTTTCTTT
CASSIRSGGHNTEAFF
>-|TRBJ2-2|17|TRBD2|TRBV5-1
TGTGCCAGCAGCTTCTTCTCTAGCGGGCAGAACACCGGGGAGCTGTTTTTT
CASSFFSSGQNTGELFF
>-|TRBJ2-1|15|-|TRBV18
TGTGCCAGCTCACCACCAGGGCAGGGCGGCAATGAGCAGTTCTTC
CASSPPGQGGNEQFF
>once|TRBJ2-2|18|TRBD2|TRBV5-4
TGTGCCAGCAGCCGAGGAAAACTAGCGGGATCGAACACCGGGGAGCTGTTTTTT
CASSRGKLAGSNTGELFF
>-|TRBJ2-1|18|TRBD2|TRBV5-1
TGTGCCAGCAGCTTGCGTTTAGCGGGAAGGAGCTCCTACAATGAGCAGTTCTTC
CASSLRLAGRSSYNEQFF
>-|TRBJ2-5|16|TRBD2|TRBV9
TGTGCCAGCAGCGTAGAGGGCGGGAGGGTCCAAGAGACCCAGTACTTC
CASSVEGGRVQETQYF
>-|TRBJ2-3|14|-|TRBV5-5
TGTGCCAGCAGCTTGGCCGAGGGCTCAGATACGCAGTATTTT
CASSLAEGSDTQYF
>-|TRBJ2-1|15|TRBD2|TRBV7-9
TGTGCCAGCAGCCCGACTAGCGGAAGAAACAATGAGCAGTTCTTC
CASSPTSGRNNEQFF
>-|TRBJ1-5|17|-|TRBV23-1
TGCGCCAGCAGTCCATCGAGGGTCCCAACACTTCATCAGCCCCAGCATTTT
CASSPSRVPTLHQPQHF